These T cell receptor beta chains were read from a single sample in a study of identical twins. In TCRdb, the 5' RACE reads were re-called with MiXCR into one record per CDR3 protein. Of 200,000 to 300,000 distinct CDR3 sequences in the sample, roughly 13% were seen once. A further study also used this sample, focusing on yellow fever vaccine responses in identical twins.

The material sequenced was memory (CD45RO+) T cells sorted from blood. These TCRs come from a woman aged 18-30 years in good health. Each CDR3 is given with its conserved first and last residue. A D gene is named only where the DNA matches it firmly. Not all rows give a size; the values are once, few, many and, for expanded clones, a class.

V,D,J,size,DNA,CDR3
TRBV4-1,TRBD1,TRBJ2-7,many,TGCGCCAGCAGCCAAGATTTGGGACAGGGTACCGAGCAGTACTTC,CASSQDLGQGTEQYF
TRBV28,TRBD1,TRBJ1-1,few,TGTGCCAGCAGGGTGGGACAGTTGAACACTGAAGCTTTCTTT,CASRVGQLNTEAFF
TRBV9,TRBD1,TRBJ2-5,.,TGTGCCAGCAGCTTGGGGACAGGGGAAGAGACCCAGTACTTC,CASSLGTGEETQYF
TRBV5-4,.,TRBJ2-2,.,TGTGCCAGCAGCTTGGAGGACGGTGCTCGGGAGCTGTTTTTT,CASSLEDGARELFF
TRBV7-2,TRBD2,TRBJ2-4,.,TGTGCCAGCAGCGAAGGACTAGCGGGGGGCAAAAACATTCAGTACTTC,CASSEGLAGGKNIQYF
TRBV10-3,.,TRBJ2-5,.,TGTGCCATCAATAAGGACAGCTTGGGGGCCCAGTACTTC,CAINKDSLGAQYF
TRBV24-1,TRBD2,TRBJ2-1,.,TGTGCCACCAATGCGGCGACTAGCCGACACTACAATGAGCAGTTCTTC,CATNAATSRHYNEQFF
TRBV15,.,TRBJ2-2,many,TGTGCCACCAGCAGGTTCTTCCAGCCGATCACCGGGGAGCTGTTTTTT,CATSRFFQPITGELFF
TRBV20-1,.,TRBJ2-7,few,TGCAGTGCTACATCGTTGGGACCACTAAAGGAGCAGTACTTC,CSATSLGPLKEQYF
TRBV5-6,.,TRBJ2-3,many,TGTGCCAGCAGCTTTCCAGGGCTGGATACGCAGTATTTT,CASSFPGLDTQYF
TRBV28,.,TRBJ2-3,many,TGTGCCAGCAGTTTATGGGACAAGGGGAGCACAGATACGCAGTATTTT,CASSLWDKGSTDTQYF
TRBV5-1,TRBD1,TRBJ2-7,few,TGCGCCAGCAGCGGGGGACAGACCTACGAGCAGTACTTC,CASSGGQTYEQYF
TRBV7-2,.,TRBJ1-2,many,TGTGCCAGCAGCTTTGTCGGGCAGGAACGTAGCTATGGCTACACCTTC,CASSFVGQERSYGYTF
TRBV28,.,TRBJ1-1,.,TGTGCCAGCAGTCCCCTTGGGACCGAGGACACTGAAGCTTTCTTT,CASSPLGTEDTEAFF
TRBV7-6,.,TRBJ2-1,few,TGTGCCAGCAGCTTTACAGGGACTTCCGAGCAGTTCTTC,CASSFTGTSEQFF
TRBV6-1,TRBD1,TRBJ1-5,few,TGTGCCAGCAGTGAAGCGTCGGGGACAGGGTGGGAGCCCCAGCATTTT,CASSEASGTGWEPQHF
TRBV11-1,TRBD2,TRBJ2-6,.,TGTGCCAGCAGCAAACGGGAGGGGGGATCGGTTGGGGCCAACGTCCTGACTTTC,CASSKREGGSVGANVLTF
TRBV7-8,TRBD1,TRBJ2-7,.,TGTGCCAGCAGGGGGACAGGGGGCTCTGGCGAGCAGTACTTC,CASRGTGGSGEQYF
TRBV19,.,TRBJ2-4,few,TGTGCCAGTAGTATAGAAGGGAGTCAAAACATTCAGTACTTC,CASSIEGSQNIQYF
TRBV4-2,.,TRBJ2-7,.,TGTGCCAGCAGCCAAGCCCAAGCCTACGAGCAGTACTTC,CASSQAQAYEQYF
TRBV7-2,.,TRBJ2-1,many,TGTGCCAGCAGCCCCAGAAATGAGCAGTTCTTC,CASSPRNEQFF
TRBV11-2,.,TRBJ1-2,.,TGTGCCAGCAGCTTGACACTGAACTATGGCTACACCTTC,CASSLTLNYGYTF
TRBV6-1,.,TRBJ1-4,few,TGTGCCAGCAGTGACCGGCAGAAAGGGTTTTTT,CASSDRQKGFF
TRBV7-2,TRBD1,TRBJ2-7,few,TGTGCCAGCGTCCCGTACCCCGGGACAGGGGTCTACGAGCAGTACTTC,CASVPYPGTGVYEQYF
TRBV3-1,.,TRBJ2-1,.,TGTGCCAGCAGCCAAGGGCCGAGGATTGAGCAGTTCTTC,CASSQGPRIEQFF
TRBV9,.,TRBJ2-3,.,TGTGCCAGCAGCGTAGGGGTAGCGCAGACCACAGATACGCAGTATTTT,CASSVGVAQTTDTQYF
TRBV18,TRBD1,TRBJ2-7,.,TGTGCCAGCTCACGAAGTATGCTGACAGGGGCCTCCTACGAGCAGTACTTC,CASSRSMLTGASYEQYF
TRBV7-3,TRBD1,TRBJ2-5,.,TGTGCCAGCAGCCCGGGACAGGTCACCCAAGAGACCCAGTACTTC,CASSPGQVTQETQYF
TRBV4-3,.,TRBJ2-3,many,TGCGCCAGCAGCCAAGGGGTGGGCCTGACAGATACGCAGTATTTT,CASSQGVGLTDTQYF
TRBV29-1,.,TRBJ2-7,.,TGCAGCGTTGAATTTGCAGGGTCATTCTCGGACGAGCAGTACTTC,CSVEFAGSFSDEQYF
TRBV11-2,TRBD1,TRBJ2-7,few,TGTGCCAGCAGCAATGGACAGGACTCCTACGAGCAGTACTTC,CASSNGQDSYEQYF
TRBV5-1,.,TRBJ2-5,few,TGCGCCAGCAGCTTGGTCCCTGGCCGCCAAGAGACCCAGTACTTC,CASSLVPGRQETQYF
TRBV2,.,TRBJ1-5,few,TGTGCCAGCAGACAGGGAATGAGCAATCAGCCCCAGCATTTT,CASRQGMSNQPQHF
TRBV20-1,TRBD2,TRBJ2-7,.,TGCAGTTTAGCGGGAGGCTACGAGCAGTACTTC,CSLAGGYEQYF
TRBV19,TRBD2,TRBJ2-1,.,TGTGCCAGTAGTATCTCGTCAGGGACTAGCGGGAGGATCTTC,CASSISSGTSGRIF
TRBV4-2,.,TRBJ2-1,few,TGTGCCAGCAGCCAAGACGCGGGGAATTACAATGAGCAGTTCTTC,CASSQDAGNYNEQFF
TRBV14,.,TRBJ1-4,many,TGTGCCAGCAGCCACCGGATCCTCAATGAAAAACTGTTTTTT,CASSHRILNEKLFF
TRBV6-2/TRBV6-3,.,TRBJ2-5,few,TGTGCCAGCAGCCAGATCCAAGAGACCCAGTACTTC,CASSQIQETQYF
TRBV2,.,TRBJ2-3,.,TGTGCCAGCAGCCACCGACAGGCAAGCAACACAGATACGCAGTATTTT,CASSHRQASNTDTQYF
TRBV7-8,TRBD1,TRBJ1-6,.,TGTGCCAGCAGCTCTCCGACAGGGGGGCCTTCACCCCTCCACTTT,CASSSPTGGPSPLHF
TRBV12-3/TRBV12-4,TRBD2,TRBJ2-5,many,TGTGCCAGCAGAACCCGGGAGGGAGAGACCCAGTACTTC,CASRTREGETQYF
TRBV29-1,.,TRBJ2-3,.,TGCAGCGTTGGTAGGAGCACAGATACGCAGTATTTT,CSVGRSTDTQYF
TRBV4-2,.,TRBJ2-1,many,TGTGCCAGCAGCCAAGATGGGGCTAGCTTCGACAATGAGCAGTTCTTC,CASSQDGASFDNEQFF
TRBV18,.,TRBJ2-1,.,TGTGCCAGCTCACTGAGGGGGGGTGCCTACAATGAGCAGTTCTTC,CASSLRGGAYNEQFF
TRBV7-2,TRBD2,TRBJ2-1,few,TGTGCCAGCAGCTTGGGGGGGTTGGTCGATGAGCAGTTCTTC,CASSLGGLVDEQFF
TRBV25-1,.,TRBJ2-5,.,TGTGCCAGCAGTTTGAGAGGCGGGACTGGGAGAGAGACCCAGTACTTC,CASSLRGGTGRETQYF
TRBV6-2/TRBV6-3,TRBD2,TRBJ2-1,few,TGTGCCAGCAAACCCTCTAGCGGCTACAGCTCCTACAATGAGCAGTTCTTC,CASKPSSGYSSYNEQFF
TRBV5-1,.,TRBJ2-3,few,TGCGCCAGCAGGGTCTCTATCACAGATACGCAGTATTTT,CASRVSITDTQYF
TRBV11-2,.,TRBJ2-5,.,TGTGCCAGCAGCCTCAGGTCCCGGACAGAACAAGAGACCCAGTACTTC,CASSLRSRTEQETQYF
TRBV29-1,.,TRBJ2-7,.,TGCAGCGTTGAAGATTCCCCTATATTC,CSVEDSPIF
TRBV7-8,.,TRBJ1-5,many,TGTGCCAGCAGTTACGACAGGAAAGATCAGCCCCAGCATTTT,CASSYDRKDQPQHF
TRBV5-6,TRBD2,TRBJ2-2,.,TGTGCCAGCCACGAGCTGGGCGGGAGATCGAACACCGGGGAGCTGTTTTTT,CASHELGGRSNTGELFF
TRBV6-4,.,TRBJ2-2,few,TGTGCCAGCAGCGTACAGGGCACCGGGGAGCTGTTTTTT,CASSVQGTGELFF
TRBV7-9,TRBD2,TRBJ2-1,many,TGTGCCAGCAGCCAGGTCGGGGGAGGGTCCTACAATGAGCAGTTCTTC,CASSQVGGGSYNEQFF
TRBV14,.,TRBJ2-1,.,TGTGCCAGCAGCCAGCTTCCGCTCAGATCCTACAATGAGCAGTTCTTC,CASSQLPLRSYNEQFF
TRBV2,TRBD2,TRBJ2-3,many,TGTGCCAGCAGTGATTTGGTCCTAGCGGGGACCCCAGATACGCAGTATTTT,CASSDLVLAGTPDTQYF
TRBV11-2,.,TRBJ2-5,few,TGTGCCAGCAGCTTAGGAGGGCTCTCGGCTCAGTACTTC,CASSLGGLSAQYF